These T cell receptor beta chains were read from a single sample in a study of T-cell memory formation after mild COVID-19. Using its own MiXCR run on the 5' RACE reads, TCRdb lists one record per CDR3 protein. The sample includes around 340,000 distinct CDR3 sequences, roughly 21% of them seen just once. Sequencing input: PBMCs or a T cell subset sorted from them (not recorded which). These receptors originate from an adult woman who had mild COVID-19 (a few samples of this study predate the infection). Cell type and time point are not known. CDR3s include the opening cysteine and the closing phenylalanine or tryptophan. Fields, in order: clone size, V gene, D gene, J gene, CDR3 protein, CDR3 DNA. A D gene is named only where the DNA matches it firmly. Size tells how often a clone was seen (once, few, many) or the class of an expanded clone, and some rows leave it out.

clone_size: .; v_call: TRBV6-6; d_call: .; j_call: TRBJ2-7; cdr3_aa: CVARGSYEQYF; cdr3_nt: TGTGTCGCCAGGGGCTCCTACGAGCAGTACTTC
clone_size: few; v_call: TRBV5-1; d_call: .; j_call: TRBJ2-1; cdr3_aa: CASSLDMYEQFF; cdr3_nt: TGCGCCAGCAGCTTGGATATGTATGAGCAGTTCTTC
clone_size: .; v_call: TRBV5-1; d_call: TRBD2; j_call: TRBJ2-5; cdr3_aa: CASSLYSGGPVETQYF; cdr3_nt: TGCGCCAGCAGCTTGTATAGCGGGGGGCCCGTGGAGACCCAGTACTTC
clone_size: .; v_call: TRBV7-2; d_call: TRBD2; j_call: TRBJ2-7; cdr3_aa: CASGLTGTSGSYEQYF; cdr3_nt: TGTGCCAGCGGCCTCACCGGGACTAGCGGGAGTTACGAGCAGTACTTC
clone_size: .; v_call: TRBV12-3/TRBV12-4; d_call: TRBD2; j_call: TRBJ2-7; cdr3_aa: CASSLGRTSGSYEQYF; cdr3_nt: TGTGCCAGCAGTTTAGGACGGACTAGCGGGAGCTACGAGCAGTACTTC
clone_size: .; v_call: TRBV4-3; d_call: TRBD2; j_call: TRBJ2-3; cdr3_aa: CASSQGMLAGTDTQYF; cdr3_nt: TGCGCCAGCAGCCAAGGGATGCTAGCGGGCACAGATACGCAGTATTTT
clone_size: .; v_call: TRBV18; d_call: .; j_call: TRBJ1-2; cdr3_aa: CASSLGGLGYTF; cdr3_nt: TGTGCCAGCTCACTTGGGGGACTTGGCTACACCTTC
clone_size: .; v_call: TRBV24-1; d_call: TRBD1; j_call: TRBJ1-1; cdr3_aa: CATSGGETGGTEAFF; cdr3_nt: TGTGCCACCAGTGGAGGGGAGACAGGGGGCACTGAAGCTTTCTTT
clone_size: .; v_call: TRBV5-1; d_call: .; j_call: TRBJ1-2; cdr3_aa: CASSLVSGGFNYGYTF; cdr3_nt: TGCGCCAGCAGCTTGGTTTCCGGGGGATTTAACTATGGCTACACCTTC
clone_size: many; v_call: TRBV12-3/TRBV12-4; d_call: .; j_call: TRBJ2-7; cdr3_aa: CASGSSLLTRTLGEQYF; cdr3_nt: TGTGCCAGCGGCTCCTCCCTTTTGACTCGGACCCTAGGCGAGCAGTACTTC
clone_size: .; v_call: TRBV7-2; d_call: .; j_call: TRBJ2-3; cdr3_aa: CASSHRQRTDTQYF; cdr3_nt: TGTGCCAGCAGCCATAGACAGCGCACAGATACGCAGTATTTT
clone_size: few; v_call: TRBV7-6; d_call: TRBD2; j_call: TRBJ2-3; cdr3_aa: CASSTLGLAGDRTDTQYF; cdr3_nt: TGTGCCAGCAGCACACTGGGACTAGCGGGGGATCGCACAGATACGCAGTATTTT
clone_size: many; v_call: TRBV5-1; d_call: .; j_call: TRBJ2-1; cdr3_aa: CASSTISAIYNEQFF; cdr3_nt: TGCGCCAGCAGCACTATTAGCGCTATCTACAATGAGCAGTTCTTC
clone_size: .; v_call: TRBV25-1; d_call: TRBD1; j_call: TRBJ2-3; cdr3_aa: CASIPRDRADTQYF; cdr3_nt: TGTGCCAGCATACCCCGGGACAGGGCGGATACGCAGTATTTT
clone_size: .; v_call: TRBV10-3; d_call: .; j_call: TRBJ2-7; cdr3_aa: CAISDQVYEQYF; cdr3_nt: TGTGCCATCAGTGACCAGGTCTACGAGCAGTACTTC
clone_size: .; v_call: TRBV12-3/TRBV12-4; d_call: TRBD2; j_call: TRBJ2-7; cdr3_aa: CASNWSGGVTTGEQYF; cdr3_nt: TGTGCCAGCAACTGGAGCGGGGGCGTTACCACTGGAGAGCAGTACTTC
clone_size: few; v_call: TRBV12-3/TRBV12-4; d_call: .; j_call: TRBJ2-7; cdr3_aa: CASTSTSYEQYF; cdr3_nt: TGTGCCAGCACCTCGACTAGCTACGAGCAGTACTTC
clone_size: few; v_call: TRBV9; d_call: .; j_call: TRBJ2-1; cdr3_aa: CASSVVRRPYNEQFF; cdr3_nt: TGTGCCAGCAGCGTAGTTAGGAGGCCCTACAATGAGCAGTTCTTC
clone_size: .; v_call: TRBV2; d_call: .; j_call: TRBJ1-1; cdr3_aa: CASSEIREGGEAFF; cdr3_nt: TGTGCCAGCAGTGAAATTAGGGAGGGCGGTGAAGCTTTCTTT
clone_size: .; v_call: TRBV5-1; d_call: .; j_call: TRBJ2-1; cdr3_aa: CASSLSGVTYNDQFF; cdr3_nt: TGCGCCAGCAGCTTGTCAGGGGTCACCTACAATGATCAGTTCTTC
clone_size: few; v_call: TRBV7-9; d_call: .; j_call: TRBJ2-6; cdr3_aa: CASPTSGSPGANVLTF; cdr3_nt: TGTGCCAGCCCCACCTCGGGGTCCCCTGGGGCCAACGTCCTGACTTTC
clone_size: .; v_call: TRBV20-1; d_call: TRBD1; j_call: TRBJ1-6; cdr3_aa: CSAMDRSNSPLHF; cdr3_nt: TGCAGTGCTATGGACAGGTCTAATTCACCCCTCCACTTT
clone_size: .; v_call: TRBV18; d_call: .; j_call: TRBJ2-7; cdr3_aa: CASSPTLVEQYF; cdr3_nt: TGTGCCAGCTCACCGACCTTGGTCGAGCAGTACTTC
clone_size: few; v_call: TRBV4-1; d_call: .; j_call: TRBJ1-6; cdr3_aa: CASSQDRGTPLHF; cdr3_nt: TGCGCCAGCAGCCAAGACAGGGGTACACCCCTCCACTTT
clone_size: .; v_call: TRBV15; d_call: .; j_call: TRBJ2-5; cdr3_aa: CATSSVDGAPETQYF; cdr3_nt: TGTGCCACCAGCAGTGTCGACGGGGCCCCAGAGACCCAGTACTTC
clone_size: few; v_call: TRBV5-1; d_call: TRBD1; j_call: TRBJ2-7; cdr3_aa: CASSFTGGPVYEQYF; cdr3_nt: TGCGCCAGCAGCTTCACAGGGGGCCCGGTCTACGAGCAGTACTTC
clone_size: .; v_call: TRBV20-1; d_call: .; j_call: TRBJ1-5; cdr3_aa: CSASAGATGGNQPQHF; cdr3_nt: TGCAGTGCTAGTGCAGGGGCCACAGGCGGCAATCAGCCCCAGCATTTT
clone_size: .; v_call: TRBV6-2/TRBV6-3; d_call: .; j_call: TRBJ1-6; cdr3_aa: CASSQTRFRSPLHF; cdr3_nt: TGTGCCAGCAGCCAGACCAGGTTCCGGTCACCCCTCCACTTT
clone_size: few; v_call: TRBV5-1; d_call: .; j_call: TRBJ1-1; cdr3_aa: CASSGGGAPEAFF; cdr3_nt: TGCGCCAGCAGCGGCGGGGGGGCCCCTGAAGCTTTCTTT
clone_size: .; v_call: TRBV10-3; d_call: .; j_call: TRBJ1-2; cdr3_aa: CATGDFGDYGYTF; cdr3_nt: TGTGCCACGGGGGACTTTGGGGACTATGGCTACACCTTC
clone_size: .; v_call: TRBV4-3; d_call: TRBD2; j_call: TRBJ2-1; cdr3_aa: CASSQDSSGTAFF; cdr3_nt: TGCGCCAGCAGCCAAGACAGCAGCGGGACGGCGTTCTTC
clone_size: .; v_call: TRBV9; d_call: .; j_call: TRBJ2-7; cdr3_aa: CASSPGGRTYEQYF; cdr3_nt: TGTGCCAGCAGCCCCGGGGGCAGGACCTACGAGCAGTACTTC
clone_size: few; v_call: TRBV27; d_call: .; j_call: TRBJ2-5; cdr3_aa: CASSSSARETQYF; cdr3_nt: TGTGCCAGCAGTTCGTCGGCCCGAGAGACCCAGTACTTC